Listed below are T cell receptor beta chains from one sample, sequenced in a study of T cells in Graves' hyperthyroidism and ophthalmopathy. One entry per CDR3 protein results from TCRdb running MiXCR on the multiplex PCR reads. The sample holds around 180,000 distinct CDR3 sequences, 15% to 20% seen once. The sequenced sample was blood. The source is a woman between 45 and 65 years old with Graves' hyperthyroidism. Each CDR3 is given with its conserved first and last residue. Each record gives: D gene, J gene, clone size, V gene, CDR3 DNA, CDR3 protein. The D gene is left open where the match is weak. Rows may omit the clone size; those that give it use once, few, many or a size class.

TRBD1 TRBJ2-7 few TRBV7-6 TGTGCCAGCAGCTTAGTCCGACAGGGGAACTACGAGCAGTACTTC CASSLVRQGNYEQYF
. TRBJ2-1 many TRBV20-1 TGCAGTGCCCGTGGTGGGTATGAGCAGTTCTTC CSARGGYEQFF
. TRBJ1-4 many TRBV12-3/TRBV12-4 TGTGCCAGCAGCCCTGCGGGGGTCGAAGATGAAAAACTGTTTTTT CASSPAGVEDEKLFF
. TRBJ2-2 many TRBV5-5 TGTGCCAGCAGCGGGAAGGTCGCCGGGGAGCTGTTTTTT CASSGKVAGELFF
TRBD1 TRBJ1-2 many TRBV19 TGTGCCAGTAGTATAGACCCGACAGGGTATGGCTACACCTTC CASSIDPTGYGYTF
TRBD2 TRBJ2-1 many TRBV19 TGTGCCAGTAGTACGAGCGGGGGCTACAATGAGCAGTTCTTC CASSTSGGYNEQFF
. TRBJ1-2 many TRBV7-3 TGTGCCAGCAGCCCTTCCGGGACGTATGGAAACTATGGCTACACCTTC CASSPSGTYGNYGYTF
TRBD1 TRBJ2-1 . TRBV19 TGTGCCAGTAGTTGGAGCCGGGACAGCTCCTACAATGAGCAGTTCTTC CASSWSRDSSYNEQFF
. TRBJ2-1 many TRBV4-3 TGCGCCAGCAGCCAAGATCCCCCAAATGAGCAGTTCTTC CASSQDPPNEQFF
. TRBJ2-1 . TRBV24-1 TGTGCCACCAGTGCGGGCTTAAGCTCCTACAATGAGCAGTTCTTC CATSAGLSSYNEQFF
. TRBJ2-2 many TRBV5-1 TGCGCCAGCAGCTGGGACGGAGCGAACACCGGGGAGCTGTTTTTT CASSWDGANTGELFF
. TRBJ2-5 many TRBV12-3/TRBV12-4 TGTGCCAGCAGCTTCCCGGGGGAGACCCAGTACTTC CASSFPGETQYF
. TRBJ1-2 many TRBV28 TGTGCCATATTGGTGGGTTACAACTATGGCTACACCTTC CAILVGYNYGYTF
. TRBJ1-1 many TRBV10-2 TGCGCCAGCAGTAGGGGAGGGTACGCGAACACTGAAGCTTTCTTT CASSRGGYANTEAFF
TRBD1 TRBJ1-1 few TRBV4-1 TGCGCCAGCAGCCAAGCTTATTCAACAGGGGCGGTGAACACTGAAGCTTTCTTT CASSQAYSTGAVNTEAFF
. TRBJ1-5 . TRBV13 TGTGCCAGCAGCTTAGGGAGGGAACTGAGCAATCAGCCCCAGCATTTT CASSLGRELSNQPQHF
TRBD1 TRBJ2-5 . TRBV5-5 TGTGCCAGCAGCTTGGGGGGGACAGGGAACCAAGAGACCCAGTACTTC CASSLGGTGNQETQYF
. TRBJ1-5 many TRBV20-1 TGCAGTGCTGGCAGGGAAGGGCAGCCCCAGCATTTT CSAGREGQPQHF
TRBD1 TRBJ2-5 many TRBV18 TGTGCCAGCTCACCCGGCAGGGGGATGGAGACCCAGTACTTC CASSPGRGMETQYF
TRBD1 TRBJ1-2 many TRBV15 TGTGCCACTCGGACAGGGAAAGGGGACTACACCTTC CATRTGKGDYTF
. TRBJ2-7 many TRBV2 TGTGCCAGCAGTCCCGGGCTCTACGAGCAGTACTTC CASSPGLYEQYF
. TRBJ2-1 many TRBV2 TGTGCCAGCAGTCCGGGGCCTGGGTATGAGCAGTTCTTC CASSPGPGYEQFF
. TRBJ2-1 many TRBV5-1 TGCGCCAGCAGCTTGTATCTTACAGACAGGAATGAGCAGTTCTTC CASSLYLTDRNEQFF
. TRBJ2-2 . TRBV7-2 TGTGTCAGCAGCCATACCTGGGGCCGGGCCGGGGAGCTGTTTTTT CVSSHTWGRAGELFF
. TRBJ2-1 few TRBV9 TGTGCCAGCAGCGTAACGGCCCTCCTTTCTGAGCAGTTCTTC CASSVTALLSEQFF
. TRBJ2-5 many TRBV18 TGTGCCAGCTCACCAGATATGGGGTTGGAGACCCAGTACTTC CASSPDMGLETQYF